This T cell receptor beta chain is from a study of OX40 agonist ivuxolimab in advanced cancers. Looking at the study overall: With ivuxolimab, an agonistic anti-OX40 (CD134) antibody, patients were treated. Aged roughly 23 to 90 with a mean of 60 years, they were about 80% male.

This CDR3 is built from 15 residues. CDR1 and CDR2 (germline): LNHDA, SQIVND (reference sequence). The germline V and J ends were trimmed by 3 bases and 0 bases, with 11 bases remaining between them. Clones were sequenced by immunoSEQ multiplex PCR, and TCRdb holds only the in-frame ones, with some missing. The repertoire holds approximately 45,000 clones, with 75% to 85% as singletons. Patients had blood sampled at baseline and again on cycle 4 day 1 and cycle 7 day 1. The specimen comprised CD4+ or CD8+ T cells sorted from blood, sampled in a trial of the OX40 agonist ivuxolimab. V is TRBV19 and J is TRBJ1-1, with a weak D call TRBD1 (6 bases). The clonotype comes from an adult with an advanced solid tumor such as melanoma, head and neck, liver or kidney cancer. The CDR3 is CASSMVGQLNTEAFF. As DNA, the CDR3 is TGTGCCAGTAGTATGGTGGGACAACTGAACACTGAAGCTTTCTTT.